A selection of T cell receptor beta chains follows, all from one sample in a study of T cell clusters in autoimmune cytopenias. No DNA is given; TCRdb re-called the multiplex PCR reads and lists each CDR3 protein once. The sample's table shows 4,500 or so distinct CDR3 sequences. Separately, the same data were catalogued under a study of T cell repertoires in aging, cancer and after chemotherapy.

Sample: peripheral blood. Receptors were obtained from a human donor in good health. Both conserved end residues are part of each CDR3. The order of the fields is CDR3 protein, V gene, clone size, J gene. Clone size is given for some rows only: seen once, a few or many times, or a class if the clone is expanded.

CDR3aa: CASSYRTVQETQYF; v_gene: TRBV11-2; abundance: -; j_gene: TRBJ2-5
CDR3aa: CASSYHPRQGPNTGELFF; v_gene: TRBV6-6; abundance: medium-sized; j_gene: TRBJ2-2
CDR3aa: CSAREGREQETQYF; v_gene: TRBV20-1; abundance: -; j_gene: TRBJ2-5
CDR3aa: CSVEKSYNEQFF; v_gene: TRBV29-1; abundance: medium-sized; j_gene: TRBJ2-1
CDR3aa: CASSVVGASNYGYTF; v_gene: TRBV19; abundance: medium-sized; j_gene: TRBJ1-2
CDR3aa: CASSPLGAPQNIQYF; v_gene: TRBV18; abundance: -; j_gene: TRBJ2-4
CDR3aa: CAISESRVRTDGNTIYF; v_gene: TRBV10-3; abundance: -; j_gene: TRBJ1-3
CDR3aa: CATSDSTWYPSTDTQYF; v_gene: TRBV24-1; abundance: -; j_gene: TRBJ2-3
CDR3aa: CASSRNRVQTDTQYF; v_gene: TRBV12-3/TRBV12-4; abundance: medium-sized; j_gene: TRBJ2-3
CDR3aa: CASSLSDGRKINQPQHF; v_gene: TRBV27; abundance: medium-sized; j_gene: TRBJ1-5
CDR3aa: CASSLSGSDNEQFF; v_gene: TRBV7-9; abundance: -; j_gene: TRBJ2-1
CDR3aa: CASSLGLEPSRQETQYF; v_gene: TRBV11-3; abundance: medium-sized; j_gene: TRBJ2-5
CDR3aa: CASSTGTSLSYEQYF; v_gene: TRBV27; abundance: medium-sized; j_gene: TRBJ2-7
CDR3aa: CSARDIPTSGDNEQFF; v_gene: TRBV20-1; abundance: medium-sized; j_gene: TRBJ2-1
CDR3aa: CASSGTQGSETQYF; v_gene: TRBV5-1; abundance: -; j_gene: TRBJ2-5
CDR3aa: CASSEVHYGYTF; v_gene: TRBV25-1; abundance: -; j_gene: TRBJ1-2
CDR3aa: CASRYREGTYNEQFF; v_gene: TRBV5-5; abundance: medium-sized; j_gene: TRBJ2-1
CDR3aa: CSARVGGTDEQFF; v_gene: TRBV20-1; abundance: -; j_gene: TRBJ2-1
CDR3aa: CASSHIGRDTGELFF; v_gene: TRBV4-2; abundance: -; j_gene: TRBJ2-2
CDR3aa: CASSRVGGSNTGELFF; v_gene: TRBV11-1; abundance: -; j_gene: TRBJ2-2
CDR3aa: CASSMGVGDIQYF; v_gene: TRBV19; abundance: medium-sized; j_gene: TRBJ2-4
CDR3aa: CASSARGGPSYEQYF; v_gene: TRBV27; abundance: medium-sized; j_gene: TRBJ2-7
CDR3aa: CASSHTERNEQFF; v_gene: TRBV6-2/TRBV6-3; abundance: medium-sized; j_gene: TRBJ2-1
CDR3aa: CASKRTGEGYEQYF; v_gene: TRBV27; abundance: medium-sized; j_gene: TRBJ2-7
CDR3aa: CASSPGSVQETQYF; v_gene: TRBV6-5; abundance: medium-sized; j_gene: TRBJ2-5
CDR3aa: CASRGTSGLETQYF; v_gene: TRBV19; abundance: medium-sized; j_gene: TRBJ2-5
CDR3aa: CASSLLGPNEQFF; v_gene: TRBV27; abundance: medium-sized; j_gene: TRBJ2-1
CDR3aa: CSVPGQGRDGYTF; v_gene: TRBV29-1; abundance: large; j_gene: TRBJ1-2
CDR3aa: CASSSTSSYNEQFF; v_gene: TRBV27; abundance: medium-sized; j_gene: TRBJ2-1
CDR3aa: CASSLPPDQASEQFF; v_gene: TRBV27; abundance: medium-sized; j_gene: TRBJ2-1
CDR3aa: CASAQLAGDQETQYF; v_gene: TRBV6-4; abundance: -; j_gene: TRBJ2-5
CDR3aa: CASSSSGTLNEKLFF; v_gene: TRBV21-1; abundance: -; j_gene: TRBJ1-4
CDR3aa: CASSTLPGALLGHSYNEQFF; v_gene: TRBV19; abundance: medium-sized; j_gene: TRBJ2-1
CDR3aa: CASTAGGLPPHTDTQYF; v_gene: TRBV19; abundance: -; j_gene: TRBJ2-3
CDR3aa: CASSSGQQSATEAFF; v_gene: TRBV5-1; abundance: -; j_gene: TRBJ1-1
CDR3aa: CASSLDSTDTQYF; v_gene: TRBV6-6; abundance: medium-sized; j_gene: TRBJ2-3
CDR3aa: CASSHRDSNYGYTF; v_gene: TRBV7-9; abundance: -; j_gene: TRBJ1-2
CDR3aa: CASSLVQYTIFYGYTF; v_gene: TRBV5-5; abundance: medium-sized; j_gene: TRBJ1-2
CDR3aa: CSVGLSHGYTF; v_gene: TRBV29-1; abundance: medium-sized; j_gene: TRBJ1-2
CDR3aa: CASSQAREAYNEQFF; v_gene: TRBV4-3; abundance: medium-sized; j_gene: TRBJ2-1
CDR3aa: CASSIGSTGYTF; v_gene: TRBV19; abundance: medium-sized; j_gene: TRBJ1-2
CDR3aa: CASSVRLAGGRYTGELFF; v_gene: TRBV6-5; abundance: medium-sized; j_gene: TRBJ2-2
CDR3aa: CASSKESGVSGNTIYF; v_gene: TRBV2; abundance: -; j_gene: TRBJ1-3
CDR3aa: CASSVGTGIGYGYTF; v_gene: TRBV5-1; abundance: -; j_gene: TRBJ1-2
CDR3aa: CASSPSNYGYTF; v_gene: TRBV27; abundance: medium-sized; j_gene: TRBJ1-2